Included here is one T cell receptor beta chain sequence, with context. The data derive from a study of T cells after yellow fever vaccination. TCRdb analysed the 5' RACE reads with MiXCR anew, one entry per CDR3 protein. Of over 300,000 distinct CDR3 sequences listed, 3.6% are singletons. The sequence came from a man aged 18 to 35 who received the YFV17D yellow fever vaccine. Source: PBMCs, taken on the day of the yellow fever booster vaccination.

The CDR3 loop is CASAFQGNTGELFF. CDR3 sequence (DNA): TGCGCCAGCGCTTTTCAAGGCAACACCGGGGAGCTGTTTTTT. The V and J genes are TRBV5-1 and TRBJ2-2; D unclear. The CDR3 is 14 amino acids. Germline V gene data show CDR1 as SGHRS and CDR2 as YFSETQ. Trimming stripped 7 bases from V and 2 bases from J, with 12 bases between.